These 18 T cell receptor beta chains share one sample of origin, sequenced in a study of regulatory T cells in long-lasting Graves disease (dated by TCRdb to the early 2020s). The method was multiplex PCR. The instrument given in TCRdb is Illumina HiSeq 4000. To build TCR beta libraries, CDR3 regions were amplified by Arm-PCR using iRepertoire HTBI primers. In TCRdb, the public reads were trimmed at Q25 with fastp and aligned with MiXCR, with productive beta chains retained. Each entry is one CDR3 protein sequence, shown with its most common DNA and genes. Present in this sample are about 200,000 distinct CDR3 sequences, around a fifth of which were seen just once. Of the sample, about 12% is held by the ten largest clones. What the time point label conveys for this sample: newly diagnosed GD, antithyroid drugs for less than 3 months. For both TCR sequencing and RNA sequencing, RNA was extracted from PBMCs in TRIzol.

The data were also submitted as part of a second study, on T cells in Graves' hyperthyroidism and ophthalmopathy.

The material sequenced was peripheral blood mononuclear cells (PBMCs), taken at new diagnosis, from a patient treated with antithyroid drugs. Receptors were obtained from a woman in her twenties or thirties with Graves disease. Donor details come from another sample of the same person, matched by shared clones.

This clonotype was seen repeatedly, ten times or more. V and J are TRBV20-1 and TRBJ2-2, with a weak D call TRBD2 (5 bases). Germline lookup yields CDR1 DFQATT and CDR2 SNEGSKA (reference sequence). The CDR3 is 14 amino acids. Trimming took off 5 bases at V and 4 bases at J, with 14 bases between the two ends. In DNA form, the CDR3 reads TGCAGTGCTTGGCAAGCGGCGCCCACCGGGGAGCTGTTTTTT. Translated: CSAWQAAPTGELFF.

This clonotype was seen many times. CDR3 sequence: CASRGQGAAYEQYF. CDR3 sequence (DNA): TGTGCCAGCAGGGGACAGGGGGCCGCCTACGAGCAGTACTTC. V gene TRBV2 combines with J gene TRBJ2-7; TRBD1 agrees at 12 bases. This CDR3 spans 14 amino acids. Germline CDR1 is SNHLY and CDR2 is FYNNEI. V was clipped by 6 bases and J by 2 bases; unmatched bases: 2.

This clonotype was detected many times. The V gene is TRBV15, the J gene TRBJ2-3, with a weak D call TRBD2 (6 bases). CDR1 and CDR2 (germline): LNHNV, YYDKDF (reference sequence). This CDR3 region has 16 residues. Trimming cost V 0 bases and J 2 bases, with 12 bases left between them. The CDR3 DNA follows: TGTGCCACCAGCAGAGAACACGGGAGTCTCACAGATACGCAGTATTTT. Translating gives CATSREHGSLTDTQYF.

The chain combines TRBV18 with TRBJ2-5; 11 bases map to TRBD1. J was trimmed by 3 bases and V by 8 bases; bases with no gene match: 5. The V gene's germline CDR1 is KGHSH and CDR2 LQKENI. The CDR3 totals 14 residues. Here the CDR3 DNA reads TGTGCCAGCGGACAGGGGGCTATTAAAGAGACCCAGTACTTC. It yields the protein CASGQGAIKETQYF.

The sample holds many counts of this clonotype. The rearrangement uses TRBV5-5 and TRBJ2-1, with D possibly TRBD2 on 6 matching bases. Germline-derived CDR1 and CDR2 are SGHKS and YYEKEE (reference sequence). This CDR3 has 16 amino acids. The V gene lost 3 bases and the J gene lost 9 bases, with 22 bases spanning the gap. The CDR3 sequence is CASSSLNERAGLEQFF. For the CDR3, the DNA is TGTGCCAGCAGCTCCTTGAACGAGCGGGCGGGCCTTGAGCAGTTCTTC.

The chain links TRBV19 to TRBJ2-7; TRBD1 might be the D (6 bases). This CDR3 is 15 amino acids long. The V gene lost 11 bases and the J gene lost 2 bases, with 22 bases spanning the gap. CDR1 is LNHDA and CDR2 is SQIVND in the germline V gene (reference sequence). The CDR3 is CACRSKGTGPYEQYF. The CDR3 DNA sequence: TGTGCCTGCAGATCAAAGGGCACAGGGCCCTACGAGCAGTACTTC.

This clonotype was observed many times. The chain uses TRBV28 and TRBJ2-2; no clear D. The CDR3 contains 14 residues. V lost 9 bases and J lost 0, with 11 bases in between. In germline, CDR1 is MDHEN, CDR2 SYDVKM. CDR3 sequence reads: CASKDETNTGELFF. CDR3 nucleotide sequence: TGTGCCAGTAAGGACGAAACGAACACCGGGGAGCTGTTTTTT.

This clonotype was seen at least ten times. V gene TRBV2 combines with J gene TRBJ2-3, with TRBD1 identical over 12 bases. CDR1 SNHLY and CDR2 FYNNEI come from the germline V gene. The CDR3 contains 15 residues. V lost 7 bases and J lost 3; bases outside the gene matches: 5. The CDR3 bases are TGTGCCAGCAAGGGGACAGGGGGCGGAACAGATACGCAGTATTTT. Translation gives CASKGTGGGTDTQYF.

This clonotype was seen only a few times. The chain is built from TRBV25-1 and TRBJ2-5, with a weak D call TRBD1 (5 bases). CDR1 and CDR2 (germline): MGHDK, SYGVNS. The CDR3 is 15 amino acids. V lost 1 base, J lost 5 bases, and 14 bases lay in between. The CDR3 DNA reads TGTGCCAGCAGTGAATCTTCCCAGGGATGGGAGACCCAGTACTTC. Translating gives CASSESSQGWETQYF.

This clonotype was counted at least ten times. The chain's CDR3 is CASSAPTGGKWYEQYF. The CDR3, as DNA: TGTGCCAGCAGTGCCCCAACAGGGGGCAAGTGGTACGAGCAGTACTTC. The chain has TRBV28 and TRBJ2-7; 9 nucleotides match TRBD1. Germline CDR1 MDHEN, CDR2 SYDVKM. CDR3 length: 16 residues. J was trimmed by 4 bases and V by 5 bases; bases with no gene match: 12.

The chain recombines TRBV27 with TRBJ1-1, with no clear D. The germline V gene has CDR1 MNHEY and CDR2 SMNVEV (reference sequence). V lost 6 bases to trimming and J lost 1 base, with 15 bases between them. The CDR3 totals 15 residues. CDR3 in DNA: TGTGCCAGCAGCCTATCGGACCAGTCGAACACTGAAGCTTTCTTT. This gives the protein CASSLSDQSNTEAFF.

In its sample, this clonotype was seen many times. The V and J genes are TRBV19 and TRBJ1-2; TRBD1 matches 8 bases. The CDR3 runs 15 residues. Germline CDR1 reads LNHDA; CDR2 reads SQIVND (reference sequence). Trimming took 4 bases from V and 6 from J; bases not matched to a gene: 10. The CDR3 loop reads CASSTPGQGRHGYTF. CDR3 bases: TGTGCCAGTAGTACCCCAGGACAGGGACGCCATGGCTACACCTTC.

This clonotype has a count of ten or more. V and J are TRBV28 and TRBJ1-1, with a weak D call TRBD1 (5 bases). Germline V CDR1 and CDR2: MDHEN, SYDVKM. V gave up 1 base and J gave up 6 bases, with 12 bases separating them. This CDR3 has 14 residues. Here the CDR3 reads CASSLSRGSAEAFF. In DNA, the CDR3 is TGTGCCAGCAGTTTATCAAGGGGATCCGCTGAAGCTTTCTTT.

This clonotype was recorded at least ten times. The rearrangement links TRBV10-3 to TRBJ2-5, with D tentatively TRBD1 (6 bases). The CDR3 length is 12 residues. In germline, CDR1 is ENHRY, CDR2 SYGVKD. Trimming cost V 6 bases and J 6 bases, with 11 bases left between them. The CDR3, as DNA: TGTGCCATCAGCGCAGGGGTAAAGACCCAGTACTTC. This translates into CAISAGVKTQYF.

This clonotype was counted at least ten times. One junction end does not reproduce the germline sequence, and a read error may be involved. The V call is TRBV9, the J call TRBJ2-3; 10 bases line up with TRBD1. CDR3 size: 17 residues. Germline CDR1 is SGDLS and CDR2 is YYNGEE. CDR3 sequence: CASSYARGQGMADTQYF. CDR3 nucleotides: TGTGCCAGCAGCTACGCCCGGGGACAGGGGATGGCAGACACGCAGTATTTT. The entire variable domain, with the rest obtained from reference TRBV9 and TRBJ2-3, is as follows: DSGVTQTPKHLITATGQRVTLRCSPRSGDLSVYWYQQSLDQGLQFLIQYYNGEERAKGNILERFSAQQFPDLHSELNLSSLELGDSALYFCASSYARGQGMADTQYFGPGTRLTVL.

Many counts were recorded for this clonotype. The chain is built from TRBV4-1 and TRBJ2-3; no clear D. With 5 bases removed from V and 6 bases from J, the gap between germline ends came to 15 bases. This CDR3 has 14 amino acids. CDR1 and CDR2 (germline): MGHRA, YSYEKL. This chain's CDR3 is CASSSDRTRDTQYF. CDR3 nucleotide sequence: TGCGCCAGCAGCTCAGATAGAACGAGGGATACGCAGTATTTT.

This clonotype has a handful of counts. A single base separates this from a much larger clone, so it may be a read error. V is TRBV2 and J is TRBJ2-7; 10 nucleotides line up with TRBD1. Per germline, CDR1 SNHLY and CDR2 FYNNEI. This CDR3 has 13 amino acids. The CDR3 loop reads CASTETGGYEQHF. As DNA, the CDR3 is TGTGCCAGCACCGAGACAGGGGGCTACGAGCAGCACTTC.

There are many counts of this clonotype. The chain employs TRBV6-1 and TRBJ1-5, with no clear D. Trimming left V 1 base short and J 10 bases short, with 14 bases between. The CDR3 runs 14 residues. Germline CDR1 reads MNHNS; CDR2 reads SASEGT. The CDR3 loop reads CASSEGWARHPQHF. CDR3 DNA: TGTGCCAGCAGTGAAGGGTGGGCCCGTCACCCCCAGCATTTT.